Below are 17 T cell receptor beta chains sequenced from a single sample in a study of beta chain features in type 1 diabetes. Reverse transcribing all isolated RNA meant expressed TCRB transcripts were sequenced. Using immunoSEQ multiplex PCR, the repertoire was profiled, and TCRdb retains in-frame clones only, with some absent. The repertoire consists of 850,000 to 900,000 clones, with 15% to 20% occurring once and the leading ten covering 0.02% to 0.03%. The sequencing input was naive CD4+ T cells from blood. Every receptor here comes from a woman under 30 in good health.

This clone came up a few times. The chain couples TRBV28 to TRBJ2-7, with D possibly matching TRBD1 (6 bases). Deletions cut 6 bases from V and 3 bases from J, with 18 bases between. Germline values: CDR1 MDHEN, CDR2 SYDVKM. This CDR3 has 15 residues. CDR3 protein: CASRGRVGAFYEQYF. The CDR3, as DNA: TGTGCCAGCAGGGGCAGGGTGGGGGCGTTCTACGAGCAGTACTTC.

In regard to this clone: Other DNA sequences in the sample encode the same CDR3. CDR3 residues: CASSQERARSEQYF. The CDR3 nucleotides are TGCGCCAGCAGCCAAGAAAGGGCCCGGAGCGAGCAGTACTTC. This chain joins TRBV4-3 and TRBJ2-7; D remains ambiguous. The germline gives CDR1 LGHNA, CDR2 YSLEER. V lost 0 bases, J lost 6 bases, and 12 bases lay in between. This CDR3 contains 14 residues.

The chain joins TRBV15 to TRBJ1-5; the D gene is possibly TRBD1 (5 bases). Trimming left V 0 bases short and J 0 bases short, with 15 bases between. There are 18 residues in the CDR3. Looked up from germline, CDR1 is LNHNV and CDR2 is YYDKDF (reference sequence). This CDR3 is CATSRDFGRGYSNQPQHF. For the CDR3, the DNA is TGTGCCACCAGCAGAGATTTCGGAAGGGGCTATAGCAATCAGCCCCAGCATTTT.

The CDR3 is CASSTIRDRWADTQYF. CDR3 sequence (DNA): TGTGCCAGCAGCACGATCCGGGACCGATGGGCGGATACGCAGTATTTT. The genes are TRBV11-2 and TRBJ2-3, with D perhaps matching TRBD1 or TRBD2 (5 bases each). This CDR3 is 16 amino acids long. V was clipped by 5 bases and J by 6 bases, with 21 bases between them. Germline loops: CDR1 SGHAT, CDR2 FQNNGV. Full variable domain (missing parts from reference TRBV11-2 and TRBJ2-3): EAGVAQSPRYKIIEKRQSVAFWCNPISGHATLYWYQQILGQGPKLLIQFQNNGVVDDSQLPKDRFSAERLKGVDSTLKIQPAKLEDSAVYLCASSTIRDRWADTQYFGPGTRLTVL.

The V gene is TRBV7-2, the J gene TRBJ2-2, with 8 bases matching TRBD2. CDR3 length equals 16 residues. The trim removed 2 bases at V and 7 bases at J, leaving 9 bases unmatched. Germline lookup yields CDR1 SGHTA and CDR2 FQGNSA. DNA for the CDR3: TGTGCCAGCAGCTTACCCATCGGGAGGGCCCTCGGGGAGCTGTTTTTT. Translated: CASSLPIGRALGELFF.

This clone was picked up a small number of times. The chain has TRBV6-1 and TRBJ2-5; the match to TRBD2 covers 7 bases. Germline CDR1 and CDR2: MNHNS and SASEGT. Losses at the gene ends were 3 bases for V and 5 bases for J; bases not matched to a gene: 9. This CDR3 spans 15 amino acids. For the CDR3, the DNA is TGTGCCAGCAGTGATTACAGAACTAGCGCGGAGACCCAGTACTTC. As protein: CASSDYRTSAETQYF.

The chain has TRBV11-2 and TRBJ2-4, with a weak D call TRBD1 (5 bases). This CDR3 has 13 amino acids. V lost 8 bases to trimming and J lost 0 bases, with 8 bases between them. Germline values: CDR1 SGHAT, CDR2 FQNNGV. The CDR3 nucleotides are TGTGCCAGCCGACAGATAGCCAAAAACATTCAGTACTTC. This translates into CASRQIAKNIQYF.

This clone was counted a few times. The chain couples TRBV4-3 to TRBJ1-2, with D uncertain. Per germline, CDR1 LGHNA and CDR2 YSLEER. V lost 0 bases to trimming and J lost 4 bases, with 12 bases between them. CDR3 length: 15 residues. The CDR3 loop is CASSQDTVGLYGYTF. CDR3 nucleotides: TGCGCCAGCAGCCAAGATACGGTCGGTCTCTATGGCTACACCTTC.

This clone has a handful of counts. This chain links TRBV6-5 with TRBJ2-7, with D hard to call. Germline assignment: CDR1 MNHEY and CDR2 SVGAGI. The V and J ends lost 0 bases and 5 bases respectively, with 8 bases between them. This CDR3 is 13 amino acids long. CDR3: CASSYSLGNEQYF. DNA for the CDR3: TGTGCCAGCAGTTACTCGTTGGGTAACGAGCAGTACTTC.

The chain carries TRBV27 and TRBJ2-7; D is perhaps TRBD1 (5 bases). The CDR3 totals 12 residues. Trimming removed 7 bases from V and 2 bases from J, with 9 bases in between. In germline, CDR1 is MNHEY, CDR2 SMNVEV (reference sequence). Here the CDR3 DNA reads TGTGCCAGCAAACTACAGGCCTACGAGCAGTACTTC. It translates to CASKLQAYEQYF.

This clone was seen more than once but under ten times. The chain combines TRBV4-2 with TRBJ2-1, with a possible D match to TRBD2 (6 bases). The CDR3 covers 17 residues. From germline, CDR1 is LGHNA and CDR2 YNFKEQ. V was trimmed by 1 base and J by 2 bases, leaving 15 bases between them. DNA for the CDR3: TGTGCCAGCAGCCAAGTCGGGGGATGGGCAGCCTACAATGAGCAGTTCTTC. Translating gives CASSQVGGWAAYNEQFF.

On this clone: Other DNA sequences in this sample translate to the same CDR3. V is TRBV6-1 and J is TRBJ2-7; possibly TRBD1 for D (5 bases). The V end lost 4 bases, the J end lost 3 bases, and 10 bases lay between the germline ends. Germline CDR1 is MNHNS and CDR2 is SASEGT. There are 13 residues in the CDR3. The CDR3 sequence: CASSVGQDYEQYF. In nucleotides, the CDR3 is TGTGCCAGCAGTGTCGGACAAGACTACGAGCAGTACTTC.

This clone was recorded a few times. The chain has TRBV7-9 and TRBJ2-6; D not certain. Deletions cut 4 bases from V and 5 bases from J, with 9 bases between. CDR3 length equals 14 residues. In germline, CDR1 is SEHNR, CDR2 FQNEAQ (reference sequence). The CDR3 coding sequence is TGTGCCAGCAGCTCCCGCGGTAGGGCCAACGTCCTGACTTTC. It codes for CASSSRGRANVLTF.

The V call is TRBV5-1, the J call TRBJ2-3; 7 nucleotides align to TRBD2. J lost 2 bases, V lost 0 bases, and 3 bases had no gene match. Germline V lookup: CDR1 SGHRS, CDR2 YFSETQ. The CDR3 length is 15 residues. The CDR3 DNA is TGCGCCAGCAGCTTGGGACTAGCTTTCACAGATACGCAGTATTTT. It is translated as CASSLGLAFTDTQYF.

This clone was seen a handful of times. The chain has TRBV6-6 and TRBJ2-7; D is unclear. Germline V gene data show CDR1 as MNHNY and CDR2 as SVGAGI (reference sequence). Between the trimmed V and J ends, which lost 5 bases and 3 bases, there was a span of 11 bases. This CDR3 contains 13 residues. Written as DNA, the CDR3 is TGTGCCAGCAGTGGAGTAGGGTACTACGAGCAGTACTTC. Its protein product is CASSGVGYYEQYF.

This clone was found many times. The chain is built from TRBV10-3 and TRBJ2-2, with unresolved D. CDR1 ENHRY and CDR2 SYGVKD come from the germline V gene. The CDR3 loop spans 13 amino acids. V lost 4 bases to trimming and J lost 7 bases, with 10 bases between them. CDR3 DNA: TGTGCCATCAGTGGCGTACTTGGCGGGGAGCTGTTTTTT. Its protein product is CAISGVLGGELFF.

This clone was picked up a small number of times. V usage is TRBV7-2 and J usage is TRBJ2-7; weak D call: TRBD2 (5 bases). The V end was cut by 2 bases, the J end by 9 bases, with 11 bases between. Germline values: CDR1 SGHTA, CDR2 FQGNSA. The CDR3 totals 12 residues. The CDR3: CASSLRESGQYF. The CDR3 nucleotides are TGTGCCAGCAGCTTAAGGGAGAGCGGGCAGTACTTC.